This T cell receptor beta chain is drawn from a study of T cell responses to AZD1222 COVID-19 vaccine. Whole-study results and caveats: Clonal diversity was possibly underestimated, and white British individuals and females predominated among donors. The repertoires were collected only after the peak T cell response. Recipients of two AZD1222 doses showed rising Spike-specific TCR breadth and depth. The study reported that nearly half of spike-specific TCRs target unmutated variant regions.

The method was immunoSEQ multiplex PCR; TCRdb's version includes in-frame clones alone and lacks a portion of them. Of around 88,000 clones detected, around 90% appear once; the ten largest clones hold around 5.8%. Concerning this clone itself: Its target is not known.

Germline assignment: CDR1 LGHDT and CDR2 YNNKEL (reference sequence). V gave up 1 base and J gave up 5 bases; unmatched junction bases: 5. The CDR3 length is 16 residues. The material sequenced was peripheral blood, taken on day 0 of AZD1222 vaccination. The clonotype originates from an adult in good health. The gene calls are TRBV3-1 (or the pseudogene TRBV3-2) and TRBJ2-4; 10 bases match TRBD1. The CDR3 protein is CASSQGPGTGENIQYF. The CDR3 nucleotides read TGTGCCAGCAGCCAAGGTCCCGGGACAGGGGAAAACATTCAGTACTTC.